This is a list of T cell receptor beta chains from one sample in a study of neurological immune-mediated disorders. Each CDR3 protein is one row after TCRdb ran MiXCR on the 5' RACE reads. The data show roughly 50,000 distinct CDR3 sequences, 3.5% to 5% seen once. Material: PBMCs. The receptors originated from a woman in her sixties with multiple sclerosis. Both conserved end residues are part of each CDR3. Each record gives: J gene, V gene, D gene, clone size, CDR3 protein, CDR3 DNA. D genes are given only for firm matches. Size is stated for part of the rows, as once, few or many counts, or as a class when the clone is expanded.

j_gene: TRBJ2-3; v_gene: TRBV29-1; d_gene: TRBD2; abundance: many; CDR3aa: CSKTSGGTDTQYF; CDR3nt: TGCAGCAAGACTAGCGGGGGAACAGATACGCAGTATTTT
j_gene: TRBJ2-5; v_gene: TRBV25-1; d_gene: -; abundance: many; CDR3aa: CASSEWDSREAQYF; CDR3nt: TGTGCCAGCAGTGAATGGGATTCAAGAGAAGCCCAGTACTTC
j_gene: TRBJ1-6; v_gene: TRBV10-3; d_gene: -; abundance: many; CDR3aa: CAISEVTRNSPLHF; CDR3nt: TGTGCCATCAGTGAGGTTACGCGTAATTCACCCCTCCACTTT
j_gene: TRBJ2-5; v_gene: TRBV7-2; d_gene: TRBD1; abundance: many; CDR3aa: CASSLSQGQGTGTQYF; CDR3nt: TGTGCCAGCAGCTTGTCCCAAGGACAGGGGACTGGGACCCAGTACTTC
j_gene: TRBJ1-2; v_gene: TRBV6-5; d_gene: -; abundance: many; CDR3aa: CASSPETGTYGYTF; CDR3nt: TGTGCCAGCAGTCCTGAAACAGGGACCTATGGCTACACCTTC
j_gene: TRBJ2-5; v_gene: TRBV18; d_gene: TRBD2; abundance: -; CDR3aa: CASSPPGGGYQETQYF; CDR3nt: TGTGCCAGCTCACCCCCGGGCGGGGGGTACCAAGAGACCCAGTACTTC
j_gene: TRBJ2-5; v_gene: TRBV9; d_gene: TRBD1; abundance: many; CDR3aa: CASSVVGTEGETQYF; CDR3nt: TGTGCCAGCAGCGTAGTCGGGACAGAAGGGGAGACCCAGTACTTC
j_gene: TRBJ2-7; v_gene: TRBV6-1; d_gene: TRBD1; abundance: many; CDR3aa: CASGRDREYEQYF; CDR3nt: TGTGCCAGCGGAAGGGACAGGGAGTACGAGCAGTACTTC
j_gene: TRBJ2-5; v_gene: TRBV20-1; d_gene: TRBD1; abundance: few; CDR3aa: CSARRGTGGQETQYF; CDR3nt: TGCAGTGCCCGGAGGGGGACAGGGGGCCAAGAGACCCAGTACTTC
j_gene: TRBJ1-2; v_gene: TRBV20-1; d_gene: TRBD1; abundance: many; CDR3aa: CSAYRGLYGYTF; CDR3nt: TGCAGTGCCTACAGGGGGCTGTATGGCTACACCTTC
j_gene: TRBJ2-1; v_gene: TRBV21-1; d_gene: -; abundance: many; CDR3aa: CASSNGTSHHEQFF; CDR3nt: TGTGCCAGCAGCAATGGGACTAGTCATCATGAGCAGTTCTTC
j_gene: TRBJ1-2; v_gene: TRBV13; d_gene: -; abundance: -; CDR3aa: CASSLVARRMSYTF; CDR3nt: TGTGCCAGCAGCTTAGTGGCCAGACGGATGAGCTACACCTTC
j_gene: TRBJ1-1; v_gene: TRBV4-3; d_gene: TRBD1; abundance: many; CDR3aa: CASSRHDRVNTEAFF; CDR3nt: TGCGCCAGCAGCCGACATGACAGGGTGAACACTGAAGCTTTCTTT
j_gene: TRBJ1-1; v_gene: TRBV20-1; d_gene: -; abundance: many; CDR3aa: CSAPPNTEAFF; CDR3nt: TGCAGTGCCCCACCTAACACTGAAGCTTTCTTT
j_gene: TRBJ2-2; v_gene: TRBV4-1; d_gene: TRBD1; abundance: many; CDR3aa: CASSRLLGTGVVTGELFF; CDR3nt: TGCGCCAGCAGCCGGCTACTAGGGACAGGGGTGGTCACCGGGGAGCTGTTTTTT
j_gene: TRBJ1-6; v_gene: TRBV10-3; d_gene: TRBD1; abundance: many; CDR3aa: CAINRGPHSPLHF; CDR3nt: TGTGCCATTAACAGGGGGCCTCATTCACCCCTCCACTTT
j_gene: TRBJ2-1; v_gene: TRBV5-5; d_gene: -; abundance: many; CDR3aa: CASSFDSDGSGHNEQFF; CDR3nt: TGTGCCAGCAGCTTTGACTCAGACGGGTCAGGACACAATGAGCAGTTCTTC
j_gene: TRBJ2-2; v_gene: TRBV5-1; d_gene: TRBD2; abundance: many; CDR3aa: CASTKSSAGDTGELFF; CDR3nt: TGCGCCAGCACGAAAAGTTCGGCGGGAGACACCGGGGAGCTGTTTTTT
j_gene: TRBJ2-3; v_gene: TRBV6-2/TRBV6-3; d_gene: -; abundance: -; CDR3aa: CASSHQRPSDTQYF; CDR3nt: TGTGCCAGCAGCCACCAGCGCCCATCGGATACGCAGTATTTT
j_gene: TRBJ2-5; v_gene: TRBV20-1; d_gene: -; abundance: -; CDR3aa: CSARDGGETQYF; CDR3nt: TGCAGTGCTAGAGATGGGGGGGAGACCCAGTACTTC
j_gene: TRBJ1-2; v_gene: TRBV7-9; d_gene: -; abundance: few; CDR3aa: CASRPKSTGNDGYTF; CDR3nt: TGTGCCAGCAGACCAAAATCAACAGGGAATGATGGCTACACCTTC
j_gene: TRBJ2-2; v_gene: TRBV3-1; d_gene: -; abundance: few; CDR3aa: CASRRGNTGELFF; CDR3nt: TGTGCCAGCAGAAGGGGGAACACCGGGGAGCTGTTTTTT
j_gene: TRBJ1-4; v_gene: TRBV6-6; d_gene: -; abundance: many; CDR3aa: CASSKTRTATNEKLFF; CDR3nt: TGTGCCAGCAGTAAGACCCGGACAGCGACTAATGAAAAACTGTTTTTT